This T cell receptor (beta chain) emerged from a study of response to subunit inactivated influenza vaccine (dated by TCRdb to the late 2010s). About the investigation overall: Deep quantitative profiling of the T cell receptor repertoire was used in the study to follow responses to a trivalent subunit inactivated influenza vaccine.

With respect to this clonotype: Its recognized antigen is unknown. No base qualities exist here, and no much larger clone lies one base off it.

Libraries were built with RT-PCR. Instrument used: Illumina HiSeq 2500. TCRdb reran the public reads through fastp at Q25 and MiXCR, keeping productive beta chains. Rows merge per CDR3 protein into single entries with the most common DNA and genes. This sample gives about 800,000 distinct CDR3 sequences in total; around 20% of them show up just once. Approximately 10% of the sample is in the top ten clones. General study outcomes and caveats: According to the authors, only a limited number of new T cells may be recruited by each seasonal influenza vaccination.

The input for sequencing was PBMCs from blood, taken more than 4 days after vaccination. This receptor was obtained from a man aged 50 to 59 who received an inactivated influenza vaccine. Donor details come from another sample of the same person, matched by shared clones.

The CDR3 loop reads CSARRPGRAYNEQFF. The DNA sequence reads TGCAGTGCTAGGCGTCCCGGGAGGGCCTACAATGAGCAGTTCTTC. The rearranged chain carries TRBV20-1 and TRBJ2-1; TRBD2 fits 8 bases in the junction. The V end gives up 3 bases and the J end 2 bases, leaving 6 bases in the junction not matched to a gene. Reading from cysteine to phenylalanine, the CDR3 counts 15 amino acids. Only the CDR3 DNA is retained, 45 bases long and in frame from the first base. Based on the germline V gene (reference sequence), the CDR1 and CDR2 sequences are DFQATT and SNEGSKA.